The clone carrying this TCR beta chain was counted at least ten times. Its antigen remains unidentified. Time point given: newly diagnosed GD, antithyroid drugs for less than 3 months. Making the TCR library involved RNA that had been extracted from PBMCs. The data stem from a study of regulatory T cells in long-lasting Graves disease. Findings and caveats of the study: Persistent Graves' patients showed reduced TCR diversity versus newly diagnosed patients. Patients with persistent disease shared under 3,500 public clonotypes, outpacing the approximately 970 shared by new patients. Only a small sample size was used, which may have cut accuracy.

With iRepertoire HTBI primers and Arm-PCR of CDR3 regions, TCR beta libraries were built. One entry per CDR3 protein results from TCRdb running MiXCR on the multiplex PCR reads. The repertoire consists of around 230,000 distinct CDR3 sequences, with 18% occurring once and the leading ten covering around 21%. V lost 0 bases, J lost 3 bases, and 15 bases lay in between. This CDR3 region has 16 residues. The germline V gene encodes CDR1 SQVTM and CDR2 ANQGSEA. The sequencing used peripheral blood mononuclear cells (PBMCs), collected at new diagnosis, from a patient treated with antithyroid drugs. V gene TRBV29-1 combines with J gene TRBJ2-1, with a tentative D call TRBD2 (5 bases). This sequence originates from a female donor with Graves disease. CDR3 nucleotides: TGCAGCGTTGAAGAACGGTGGCTAGCCCGCTACAATGAGCAGTTCTTC. Translation: CSVEERWLARYNEQFF.